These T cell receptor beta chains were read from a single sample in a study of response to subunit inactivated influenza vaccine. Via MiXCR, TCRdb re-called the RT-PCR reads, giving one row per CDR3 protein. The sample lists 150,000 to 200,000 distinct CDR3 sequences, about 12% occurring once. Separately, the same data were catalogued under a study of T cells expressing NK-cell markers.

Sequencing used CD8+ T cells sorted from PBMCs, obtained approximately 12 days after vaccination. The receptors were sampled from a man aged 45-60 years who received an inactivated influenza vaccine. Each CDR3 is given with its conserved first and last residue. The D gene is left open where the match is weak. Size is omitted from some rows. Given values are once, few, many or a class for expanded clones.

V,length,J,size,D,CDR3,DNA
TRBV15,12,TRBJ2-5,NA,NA,CATSTPGETQYF,TGTGCCACCAGCACCCCAGGCGAGACCCAGTACTTC
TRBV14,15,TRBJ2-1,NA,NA,CAGSLFRTGYNEQFF,TGTGCCGGCAGCCTATTCCGGACTGGCTACAATGAGCAGTTCTTC
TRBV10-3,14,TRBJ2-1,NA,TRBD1,CAIAEGASYNEQFF,TGTGCCATAGCAGAGGGGGCCTCCTACAATGAGCAGTTCTTC
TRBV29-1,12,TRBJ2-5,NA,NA,CSVPIRPETQYF,TGCAGCGTTCCCATTAGGCCCGAGACCCAGTACTTC
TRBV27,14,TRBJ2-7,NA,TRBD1,CASSWAGGINEQYF,TGTGCCAGCAGTTGGGCAGGGGGTATCAACGAGCAGTACTTC
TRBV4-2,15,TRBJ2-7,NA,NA,CASSQVEGRSYEQYF,TGTGCCAGCAGCCAAGTAGAAGGCCGATCCTACGAGCAGTACTTC
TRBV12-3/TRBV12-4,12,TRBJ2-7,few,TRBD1,CASRAAGGEQYF,TGTGCCAGCAGGGCAGCAGGGGGCGAGCAGTACTTC
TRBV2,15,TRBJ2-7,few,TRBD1,CASSAGTGFAYEQYF,TGTGCCAGCAGTGCCGGGACAGGGTTCGCCTACGAGCAGTACTTC
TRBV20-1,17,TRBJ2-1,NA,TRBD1,CCASGQGEFSSYNEQFF,TGCTGTGCGTCGGGACAGGGGGAGTTCAGCTCCTACAATGAGCAGTTCTTC
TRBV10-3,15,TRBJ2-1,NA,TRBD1,CAIRTGTGFYNEQFF,TGTGCCATCAGGACCGGGACAGGGTTCTACAATGAGCAGTTCTTC
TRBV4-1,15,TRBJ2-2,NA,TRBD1,CASSPTGGRTGELFF,TGCGCCAGCAGCCCGACAGGGGGAAGGACCGGGGAGCTGTTTTTT
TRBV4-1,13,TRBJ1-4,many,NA,CASSGGLGEKLFF,TGCGCCAGTTCGGGGGGGCTGGGTGAAAAACTGTTTTTT
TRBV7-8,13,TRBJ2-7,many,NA,CASSLQGPYEQYF,TGTGCCAGCAGCTTACAGGGCCCCTACGAGCAGTACTTC
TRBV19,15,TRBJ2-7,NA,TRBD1,CASSTAGTGYYEQYF,TGTGCCAGTAGTACAGCCGGGACAGGGTATTACGAGCAGTACTTC
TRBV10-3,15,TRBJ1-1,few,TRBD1,CAISESRTGDTEAFF,TGTGCCATCAGTGAGTCGAGGACAGGGGACACTGAAGCTTTCTTT
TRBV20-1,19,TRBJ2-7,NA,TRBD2,CSARGISGRASPLSYEQYF,TGCAGTGCTAGAGGGATAAGCGGGAGGGCCTCCCCGCTCTCCTACGAGCAGTACTTC
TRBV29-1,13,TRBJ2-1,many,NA,CSVVGSSYNEQFF,TGCAGCGTTGTCGGCAGTTCCTACAATGAGCAGTTCTTC
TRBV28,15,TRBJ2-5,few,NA,CASSLTSPAAETQYF,TGTGCCAGCAGTTTAACATCCCCCGCTGCGGAGACCCAGTACTTC
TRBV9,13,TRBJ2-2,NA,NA,CASAGANTGELFF,TGTGCCAGCGCAGGGGCGAACACCGGGGAGCTGTTTTTT
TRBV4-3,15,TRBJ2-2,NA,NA,CASSQDRGNTGELFF,TGCGCCAGCAGCCAAGACAGGGGGAACACCGGGGAGCTGTTTTTT
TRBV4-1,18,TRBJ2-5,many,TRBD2,CASSQDFGMAGERETQYF,TGCGCCAGCAGCCAAGATTTCGGGATGGCGGGGGAACGTGAGACCCAGTACTTC
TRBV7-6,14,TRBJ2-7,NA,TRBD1,CASSPGQAAYEQYF,TGTGCCAGCAGCCCCGGACAGGCAGCCTACGAGCAGTACTTC
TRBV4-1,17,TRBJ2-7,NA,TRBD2,CASSQTRLATSSYEQYF,TGCGCCAGCAGCCAGACACGACTAGCGACTAGCTCCTACGAGCAGTACTTC
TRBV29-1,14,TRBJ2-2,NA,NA,CSVEGVGNTGELFF,TGCAGCGTTGAAGGAGTGGGGAACACCGGGGAGCTGTTTTTT
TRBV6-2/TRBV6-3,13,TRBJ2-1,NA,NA,CASTGALYNEQFF,TGTGCCAGCACGGGGGCCCTGTACAATGAGCAGTTCTTC
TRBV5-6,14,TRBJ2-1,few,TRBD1,CASSAGTEYNEQFF,TGTGCCAGCAGTGCCGGGACAGAATACAATGAGCAGTTCTTC
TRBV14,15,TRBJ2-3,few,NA,CASSRWRTSTDTQYF,TGTGCCAGCAGCCGATGGAGGACTAGCACAGATACGCAGTATTTT
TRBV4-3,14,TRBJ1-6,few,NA,CASSHVGGDSPLHF,TGCGCCAGCAGTCACGTTGGGGGAGATTCACCCCTCCACTTT
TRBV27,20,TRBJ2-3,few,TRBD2,CASSLREGYNLATSTDTQYF,TGTGCCAGCAGTTTAAGGGAGGGTTATAACTTAGCAACTAGCACAGATACGCAGTATTTT
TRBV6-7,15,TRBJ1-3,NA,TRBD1,CASSYWAGGGNTIYF,TGTGCCAGCAGTTACTGGGCAGGGGGAGGAAACACCATATATTTT
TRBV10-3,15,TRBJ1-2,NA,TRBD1,CAMSLEQGVNYGYTF,TGTGCCATGAGCCTGGAACAGGGGGTCAACTATGGCTACACCTTC
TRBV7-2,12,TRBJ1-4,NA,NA,CASSFSNEKLFF,TGTGCCAGCAGCTTCTCAAATGAAAAACTGTTTTTT
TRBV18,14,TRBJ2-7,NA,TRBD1,CASSYGTGVDEQYF,TGTGCCAGCTCATATGGGACAGGAGTGGACGAGCAGTACTTC
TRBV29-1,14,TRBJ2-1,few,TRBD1,CSVGGQGVYNEQFF,TGCAGCGTTGGGGGACAGGGGGTTTACAATGAGCAGTTCTTC
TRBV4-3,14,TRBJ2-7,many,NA,CASSQDVSYYEQYF,TGCGCCAGCAGCCAAGATGTAAGCTACTACGAGCAGTACTTC
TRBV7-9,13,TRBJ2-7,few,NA,CASSLQDSYEQYF,TGTGCCAGCAGCTTACAGGACTCCTACGAGCAGTACTTC
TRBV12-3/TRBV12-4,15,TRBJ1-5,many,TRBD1,CASSLTGGRNQPQHF,TGTGCCAGCAGTTTGACAGGGGGCCGCAATCAGCCCCAGCATTTT
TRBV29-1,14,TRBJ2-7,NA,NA,CSVEMAGPMGEQYF,TGCAGCGTTGAAATGGCAGGGCCCATGGGGGAGCAGTACTTC
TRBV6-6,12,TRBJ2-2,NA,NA,CASSYSSRELFF,TGTGCCAGCAGTTACTCTTCCCGGGAGCTGTTTTTT
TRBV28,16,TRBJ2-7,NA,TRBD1,CASSLPLQGARGEQYF,TGTGCCAGCAGTTTACCCTTACAGGGGGCCCGTGGCGAGCAGTACTTC
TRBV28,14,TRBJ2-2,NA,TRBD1,CASSRWTGPGELFF,TGTGCCAGCAGTCGTTGGACAGGGCCCGGGGAGCTGTTTTTT
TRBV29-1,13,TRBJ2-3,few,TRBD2,CSVAAGVTDTQYF,TGCAGCGTTGCGGCGGGAGTGACAGATACGCAGTATTTT
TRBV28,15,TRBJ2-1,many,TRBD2,CASSFWREVSNEQFF,TGTGCCAGCAGTTTCTGGCGGGAGGTGAGCAATGAGCAGTTCTTC
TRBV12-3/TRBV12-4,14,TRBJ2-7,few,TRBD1,CASSLAQGAYEQYF,TGTGCCAGCAGTTTAGCCCAGGGGGCCTACGAGCAGTACTTC
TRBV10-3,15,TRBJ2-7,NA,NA,CAISESDLGRGEQYF,TGTGCCATCAGTGAGTCGGACCTAGGCCGGGGCGAGCAGTACTTC
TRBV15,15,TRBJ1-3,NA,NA,CATSRDRNGGNTIYF,TGTGCCACCAGCAGAGATAGGAACGGAGGAAACACCATATATTTT
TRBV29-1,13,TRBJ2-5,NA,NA,CSVVRVYQETQYF,TGCAGCGTTGTGAGGGTGTACCAAGAGACCCAGTACTTC
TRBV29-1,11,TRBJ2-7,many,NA,CSVRQSYEQYF,TGCAGCGTCCGACAGAGCTACGAGCAGTACTTC
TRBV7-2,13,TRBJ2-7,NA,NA,CASSFGGRDEQYF,TGTGCCAGCAGCTTTGGGGGGCGGGACGAGCAGTACTTC
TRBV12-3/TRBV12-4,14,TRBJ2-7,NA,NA,CASSPSGRNDEQYF,TGTGCCAGCAGTCCCTCAGGCAGGAATGACGAGCAGTACTTC
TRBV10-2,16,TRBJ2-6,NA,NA,CASSEGLGPGANVLTF,TGCGCCAGCAGTGAGGGCTTGGGTCCTGGGGCCAACGTCCTGACTTTC
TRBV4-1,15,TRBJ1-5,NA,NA,CASSQIGNSNQPQHF,TGCGCCAGCAGCCAGATCGGGAACAGCAATCAGCCCCAGCATTTT
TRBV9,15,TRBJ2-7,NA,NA,CASSRWQGELDEQYF,TGTGCCAGCAGCCGTTGGCAGGGCGAACTGGACGAGCAGTACTTC
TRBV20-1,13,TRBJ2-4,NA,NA,CSAGPWGENIQYF,TGCAGTGCGGGACCCTGGGGGGAAAACATTCAGTACTTC
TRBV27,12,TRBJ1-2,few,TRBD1,CARRDSPKGYTF,TGTGCCCGCCGGGACAGCCCCAAAGGCTACACCTTC
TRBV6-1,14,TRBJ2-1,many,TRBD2,CATGREGHGNEQFF,TGTGCCACAGGCCGGGAGGGACATGGAAATGAGCAGTTCTTC
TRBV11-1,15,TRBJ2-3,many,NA,CASSLEGRNTDTQYF,TGTGCCAGCAGCTTAGAGGGGAGAAACACAGATACGCAGTATTTT
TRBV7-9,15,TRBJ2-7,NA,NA,CASSLEGHISYEQYF,TGTGCCAGCAGCTTAGAGGGACACATTTCCTACGAGCAGTACTTC